These 20 T cell receptor beta chains originate from one sample sequenced in a study of cytomegalovirus exposure and HLA in healthy donors. The primer mix had 60 Vbeta and 13 Jbeta primers. Measured with immunoSEQ multiplex PCR; TCRdb has only the in-frame clones, and not every one. The sample includes roughly 120,000 clones, 70% to 80% of them seen just once. The sequenced sample consisted of PBMCs. These receptors were obtained from a man aged 40-50 years in good health and CMV-seronegative.

V gene TRBV9 combines with J gene TRBJ1-1, with a possible D match to TRBD1 (6 bases). Germline V gene data show CDR1 as SGDLS and CDR2 as YYNGEE. The CDR3 extends over 13 amino acids. Trimming took off 5 bases at V and 4 bases at J, with 12 bases between the two ends. The CDR3 DNA reads TGTGCCAGCAGTCGTCGGGGGGCCACTGAAGCTTTCTTT. Protein product: CASSRRGATEAFF. The whole variable domain, remainder taken from reference TRBV9 and TRBJ1-1, is DSGVTQTPKHLITATGQRVTLRCSPRSGDLSVYWYQQSLDQGLQFLIQYYNGEERAKGNILERFSAQQFPDLHSELNLSSLELGDSALYFCASSRRGATEAFFGQGTRLTVV.

This rearrangement joins TRBV10-3 to TRBJ1-1; no clear D gene. The germline V gene has CDR1 ENHRY and CDR2 SYGVKD. Trimming took 7 bases from V and 1 from J, leaving 13 bases between them. This CDR3 spans 14 amino acids. DNA for the CDR3: TGTGCCATCAAAAACGCTCGGGGGAACACTGAAGCTTTCTTT. Translation gives CAIKNARGNTEAFF.

The J gene is TRBJ1-4, the V gene TRBV6-6; no clear D gene. CDR3 length equals 13 residues. Germline V gene data show CDR1 as MNHNY and CDR2 as SVGAGI (reference sequence). Trimming removed 8 bases at V and 0 bases at J, with 7 bases between. In DNA, the CDR3 is TGTGCCAGCGGGCGCGCAACTAATGAAAAACTGTTTTTT. Residues: CASGRATNEKLFF.

The chain uses TRBV7-2 and TRBJ1-1; D is perhaps TRBD1 (5 bases). This CDR3 has 14 residues. Germline-derived CDR1 and CDR2 are SGHTA and FQGNSA. The V end was cut by 3 bases, the J end by 0 bases, with 8 bases between. CDR3 coding DNA: TGTGCCAGCAGCTTTAAAGGGGTGAACACTGAAGCTTTCTTT. Protein: CASSFKGVNTEAFF. The full variable domain, with the rest looked up from reference TRBV7-2 and TRBJ1-1, is GAGVSQSPSNKVTEKGKDVELRCDPISGHTALYWYRQSLGQGLEFLIYFQGNSAPDKSGLPSDRFSAERTGGSVSTLTIQRTQQEDSAVYLCASSFKGVNTEAFFGQGTRLTVV.

The rearrangement uses TRBV7-6 and TRBJ1-1; D ambiguous. Trimming stripped 1 base from V and 0 bases from J, with 9 bases between. This CDR3 region has 15 residues. The germline gives CDR1 SGHVS, CDR2 FNYEAQ. The CDR3 loop is CASSLDEDLNTEAFF. The CDR3, as DNA: TGTGCCAGCAGCTTAGATGAGGACTTGAACACTGAAGCTTTCTTT.

V gene TRBV4-1 combines with J gene TRBJ1-5; D is ambiguous. Germline loops: CDR1 MGHRA, CDR2 YSYEKL. The CDR3 has 13 residues. V was cut by 1 base and J by 6 bases, with 7 bases left in between. The CDR3 DNA reads TGCGCCAGCAGCCAAGGAGAGGGTCAGCCCCAGCATTTT. Translating it yields CASSQGEGQPQHF.

This clone was seen more than once but under ten times. This chain uses TRBV30 with TRBJ2-5; D perhaps matches TRBD2 (6 bases). The CDR3 covers 12 residues. V dropped 5 bases and J dropped 7 bases, with 14 bases sitting between them. Germline lookup yields CDR1 GTSNPN and CDR2 SVGIG (reference sequence). The CDR3 sequence is CAWGTPEGTQYF. CDR3 coding DNA: TGTGCCTGGGGGACTCCGGAAGGGACCCAGTACTTC.

The chain has TRBV19 and TRBJ1-6; TRBD1 agrees at 10 bases. Per the germline V gene, CDR1 is LNHDA and CDR2 is SQIVND (reference sequence). J gave up 7 bases and V 7 bases, and 10 bases lay outside the gene matches. The CDR3 is made up of 16 amino acids. This CDR3 reads CASKHKAGQGNSPLHF. The CDR3 DNA reads as TGTGCCAGTAAGCATAAGGCGGGACAGGGGAATTCACCCCTCCACTTT.

This clone was seen only once. The chain joins TRBV7-8 to TRBJ2-5; possible D gene TRBD2, 5 bases. V was clipped by 7 bases and J by 2 bases, with 14 bases between them. The CDR3 sequence is 14 residues long. From germline, CDR1 is SGHVS and CDR2 FQNEAQ. The CDR3 region has the DNA TGTGCCAGCACCAAGGACTCCTATCAAGAGACCCAGTACTTC. Protein sequence: CASTKDSYQETQYF. Complete variable domain (other parts from reference TRBV7-8 and TRBJ2-5): GAGVSQSPRYKVAKRGQDVALRCDPISGHVSLFWYQQALGQGPEFLTYFQNEAQLDKSGLPSDRFFAERPEGSVSTLKIQRTQQEDSAVYLCASTKDSYQETQYFGPGTRLLVL.

This clone was seen only once. CDR3 amino acids: CASSISGGSPGNTIYF. In DNA form, the CDR3 reads TGTGCCAGTAGTATATCGGGGGGTTCGCCTGGAAACACCATATATTTT. V usage is TRBV19 and J usage is TRBJ1-3, with a weak D call TRBD1 (5 bases). The CDR3 runs 16 residues. Germline values: CDR1 LNHDA, CDR2 SQIVND (reference sequence). Trimming took 2 bases from V and 2 from J, leaving 13 bases between them.

This chain connects TRBV7-9 to TRBJ1-1, with 9 bases fitting TRBD1. J gave up 7 bases and V 4 bases, and 7 bases lay outside the gene matches. The CDR3 covers 14 residues. CDR1 and CDR2 from the germline V gene are SEHNR and FQNEAQ (reference sequence). This CDR3 is CASSSHRGRGEAFF. DNA of the CDR3: TGTGCCAGCAGCTCACACAGGGGGCGAGGTGAAGCTTTCTTT.

V gene TRBV27 combines with J gene TRBJ2-1; 9 bases match TRBD1. Germline CDR1 is MNHEY and CDR2 is SMNVEV (reference sequence). Losses at the gene ends were 2 bases for V and 4 bases for J; bases not matched to a gene: 9. This CDR3 contains 17 residues. The CDR3 sequence: CASSLGFGDRVYNEQFF. The CDR3 DNA follows: TGTGCCAGCAGTTTAGGTTTCGGGGACAGGGTTTACAATGAGCAGTTCTTC.

This clone showed up just a few times. The V and J genes are TRBV10-3 and TRBJ2-3; tentatively, D is TRBD1 (6 bases). This CDR3 is built from 15 residues. Germline loops: CDR1 ENHRY, CDR2 SYGVKD. Between the trimmed V and J ends, which lost 7 bases and 2 bases, there was a span of 16 bases. This chain's CDR3 is CAINRVDSATDTQYF. The CDR3 DNA sequence: TGTGCCATCAACCGAGTGGACAGCGCCACAGATACGCAGTATTTT.

CDR3 DNA sequence: TGTGCCAGCAGCTTAGGGACGATCGGGACTAGCGGGCGGAGAGATACGCAGTATTTT. Translated, it gives CASSLGTIGTSGRRDTQYF. The chain combines TRBV11-3 with TRBJ2-3, with 12 nucleotides matching TRBD2. V trimming: 1 base; J trimming: 5 bases; junction bases outside the gene matches: 13. Germline lookup yields CDR1 SGHNT and CDR2 YENEEA. There are 19 residues in the CDR3. The full variable domain, rest sourced from reference TRBV11-3 and TRBJ2-3, is EAGVVQSPRYKIIEKKQPVAFWCNPISGHNTLYWYLQNLGQGPELLIRYENEEAVDDSQLPKDRFSAERLKGVDSTLKIQPAELGDSAVYLCASSLGTIGTSGRRDTQYFGPGTRLTVL.

In regard to this clone: An end of the junction does not agree with germline; a read error may underlie this. The chain links TRBV5-4 to TRBJ2-6; 8 positions match TRBD1. This CDR3 region has 17 residues. Germline values: CDR1 SGHNT, CDR2 YYREEE (reference sequence). The CDR3 sequence is CASSLGQGASGANGLTF. The DNA for the CDR3 is TGTGCCAGCAGCTTGGGGCAGGGGGCCTCTGGGGCCAACGGCCTGACTTTC.

The chain couples TRBV7-9 to TRBJ2-7, with TRBD1 matching over 9 bases. V was pared by 6 bases and J by 2 bases, with 11 bases of the junction left unmatched. CDR1 SEHNR and CDR2 FQNEAQ come from the germline V gene (reference sequence). The CDR3 is 16 amino acids. The CDR3 bases are TGTGCCAGCAGTGTCCCCGACAGGGGGAGACCCTACGAGCAGTACTTC. Protein: CASSVPDRGRPYEQYF.

This clone showed up just once. This rearrangement joins TRBV6-6 to TRBJ1-1; D unclear. The V end lost 0 bases, the J end lost 1 base, and 12 bases lay between the germline ends. The CDR3 length is 16 residues. Germline values: CDR1 MNHNY, CDR2 SVGAGI (reference sequence). CDR3 residues: CASSYSQLGANTEAFF. Written as DNA, the CDR3 is TGTGCCAGCAGTTACTCACAGTTGGGAGCGAACACTGAAGCTTTCTTT.

The V gene is TRBV7-9, the J gene TRBJ1-1; D not resolved. The V gene lost 5 bases and the J gene lost 0 bases, with 7 bases spanning the gap. The CDR3 loop spans 13 amino acids. CDR1 and CDR2 (germline): SEHNR, FQNEAQ (reference sequence). The CDR3 region is CASSPNMNTEAFF. CDR3 sequence (DNA): TGTGCCAGCAGCCCCAACATGAACACTGAAGCTTTCTTT. The variable domain in full, with the rest retrieved from reference TRBV7-9 and TRBJ1-1, is DTGVSQNPRHKITKRGQNVTFRCDPISEHNRLYWYRQTLGQGPEFLTYFQNEAQLEKSRLLSDRFSAERPKGSFSTLEIQRTEQGDSAMYLCASSPNMNTEAFFGQGTRLTVV.

The rearrangement uses TRBV7-7 and TRBJ2-5, with no clear D. V gave up 3 bases and J gave up 4 bases, with 9 bases separating them. CDR1 and CDR2 from the germline V gene are SSHAT and FNYEAQ (reference sequence). The CDR3 extends over 13 amino acids. The DNA for the CDR3 is TGTGCCAGCAGCTTTACCAGTGGAGAGACCCAGTACTTC. Amino acid sequence: CASSFTSGETQYF.

The J gene is TRBJ1-3, the V gene TRBV19; 7 bases fit TRBD1. The germline gives CDR1 LNHDA, CDR2 SQIVND (reference sequence). V dropped 1 base and J dropped 0; count of bases not matched to a gene: 6. This CDR3 is built from 17 residues. CDR3 DNA sequence: TGTGCCAGTAGTATAGGTAGGGACAGCAGCTCTGGAAACACCATATATTTT. Protein: CASSIGRDSSSGNTIYF.